Described below is a single TCR beta chain sequence and its context. This record comes from a study of blood T cell repertoires in COVID-19. The method was immunoSEQ multiplex PCR; TCRdb's version includes in-frame clones alone and lacks a portion of them. The table lists approximately 200,000 clones, 81% of them singletons. V trimming: 2 bases; J trimming: 1 base; junction bases outside the gene matches: 3. Per germline, CDR1 GTSNPN and CDR2 SVGIG (reference sequence). The CDR3 covers 14 residues. This TCR was recovered from a middle-aged man who had recovered from COVID-19. The J gene is TRBJ1-1, the V gene TRBV30; TRBD1 aligns across 8 bases. Specimen: PBMCs or T cells enriched from blood (not recorded which). As DNA, the CDR3 is TGTGCCTGGAGTCCCGGGACAGGGAACACTGAAGCTTTCTTT. Protein: CAWSPGTGNTEAFF.